This T cell receptor beta chain was profiled in a study of cytomegalovirus exposure and HLA in healthy donors. Study-wide results and caveats: In a later analysis, an Asian-associated ancestry cluster reportedly showed fewer N-insertions than the roughly 730-donor mean.

CDR3 length: 11 amino acids. V was pared by 5 bases and J by 2 bases, with 3 bases between. Germline CDR1 and CDR2: SEHNR and FQNEAQ (reference sequence). This clone was recorded once. Its matching antigen is unknown. PCR employed 60 Vbeta and 13 Jbeta primers. Measured with immunoSEQ multiplex PCR; TCRdb has only the in-frame clones, and not every one. The sample has about 120,000 clones; 78% are singletons. This clonotype originated in a woman aged 30 to 39 in good health and CMV-seropositive. The chain joins TRBV7-9 to TRBJ2-5, with D uncertain. Input material: PBMCs. CDR3 sequence (DNA): TGTGCCAGCAGCCTTCAAGAGACCCAGTACTTC. Its translation is CASSLQETQYF.